The 18 T cell receptor beta chains in this list originate from one sample, sequenced in a study of blood T cell repertoires in COVID-19. The data were produced by immunoSEQ multiplex PCR, yet TCRdb's version contains in-frame clones alone and is incomplete. The profile shows tens of thousands of clones, around 90% of them singletons. What was sequenced was peripheral blood. These TCRs come from a man aged 40-50 years with COVID-19, enrolled during active disease.

CDR3: CASSLVGGGSGANVLTF. CDR3 in DNA: TGTGCCAGCAGCTTAGTCGGCGGGGGCTCTGGGGCCAACGTCCTGACTTTC. V gene TRBV7-9 combines with J gene TRBJ2-6, with 7 positions matching TRBD2. Per the germline V gene, CDR1 is SEHNR and CDR2 is FQNEAQ (reference sequence). The junction had 3 bases not matched to a gene; V was cut back by 1 base and J by 0 bases. The CDR3 spans 17 residues.

The J gene is TRBJ2-1, the V gene TRBV7-8; D is perhaps TRBD1 (5 bases). The CDR3 contains 11 residues. The germline CDR1 and CDR2 sequences are SGHVS and FQNEAQ. Between the trimmed V and J ends, which lost 5 bases and 10 bases, there was a span of 9 bases. CDR3 nucleotides: TGTGCCAGCAGCCCCCAGGGCGAGCAGTTCTTC. The encoded protein is CASSPQGEQFF.

The chain is built from TRBV28 and TRBJ2-7, with 8 bases fitting TRBD1. The CDR3 covers 15 residues. Germline CDR1 MDHEN, CDR2 SYDVKM. Unmatched junction bases numbered 7, after V lost 3 bases and J lost 3 bases. The CDR3 nucleotides read TGTGCCAGCAGTTTGGTGGCAGGGGGCGGCTACGAGCAGTACTTC. This sequence encodes CASSLVAGGGYEQYF. Drawing the rest from reference TRBV28 and TRBJ2-7, the complete variable domain is DVKVTQSSRYLVKRTGEKVFLECVQDMDHENMFWYRQDPGLGLRLIYFSYDVKMKEKGDIPEGYSVSREKKERFSLILESASTNQTSMYLCASSLVAGGGYEQYFGPGTRLTVT.

The chain carries TRBV15 and TRBJ2-5, with TRBD2 as a possible D gene (5 bases). The germline CDR1 and CDR2 sequences are LNHNV and YYDKDF (reference sequence). The V end lost 3 bases, the J end lost 4 bases, and 15 bases lay between the germline ends. The CDR3 has 15 residues. CDR3 region: CATSSGEAKGETQYF. CDR3 nucleotide sequence: TGTGCCACCAGCAGCGGGGAAGCCAAGGGAGAGACCCAGTACTTC.

The chain uses TRBV5-8 and TRBJ2-5; 8 bases are shared with TRBD2. Germline V gene data show CDR1 as SGHTS and CDR2 as YDEGEE. The V segment lost 4 bases and the J segment 7 bases; nucleotides outside the gene matches: 9. CDR3 size: 14 residues. The CDR3 loop reads CASSAGLGYGTQYF. The CDR3, as DNA: TGTGCCAGCAGCGCGGGACTAGGATACGGGACCCAGTACTTC.

This clone was found once. CDR3 nucleotide sequence: TGTGCCATCAGTGGGCCCCAAGGACACCTCCTGGCCAACGTCCTGACTTTC. Protein product: CAISGPQGHLLANVLTF. The V and J genes are TRBV10-3 and TRBJ2-6; weak D call: TRBD1 (5 bases). CDR3 length: 17 residues. Germline CDR1 ENHRY, CDR2 SYGVKD. Trimming left V 4 bases short and J 6 bases short, with 19 bases between.

The V call is TRBV4-1, the J call TRBJ1-2; maybe TRBD1 (5 bases). V was clipped by 1 base and J by 8 bases, with 17 bases between them. CDR1 is MGHRA and CDR2 is YSYEKL in the germline V gene. The CDR3 covers 15 residues. CDR3 coding DNA: TGCGCCAGCAGCCAAGTTACAGGCCCCGCTGGGGGCTACACCTTC. Amino acid sequence: CASSQVTGPAGGYTF.

The V and J genes are TRBV5-8 and TRBJ1-6, with D unclear. The V end lost 2 bases, the J end lost 7 bases, and 4 bases lay between the germline ends. The germline V gene has CDR1 SGHTS and CDR2 YDEGEE. There are 12 residues in the CDR3. The CDR3 protein is CASSFLNSPLHF. In DNA, the CDR3 is TGTGCCAGCAGCTTCCTAAATTCACCCCTCCACTTT. Full variable domain (outside the CDR3, taken from reference TRBV5-8 and TRBJ1-6): EAGVTQSPTHLIKTRGQQATLRCSPISGHTSVYWYQQALGLGLQFLLWYDEGEERNRGNFPPRFSGRQFPNYSSELNVNALELEDSALYLCASSFLNSPLHFGNGTRLTVT.

About this clone itself: A junction end diverges from the germline sequence, so it may reflect a read error. The chain recombines TRBV7-8 with TRBJ1-2; D uncertain. The CDR3 loop spans 11 amino acids. In germline, CDR1 is SGHVS, CDR2 FQNEAQ. The CDR3 coding sequence is TGTGCCAGCAGCTCTAATTATGGCTACACCTTC. Protein product: CASSSNYGYTF.

This clone occurred once. The rearrangement uses TRBV19 and TRBJ2-1, with D uncertain. The germline gives CDR1 LNHDA, CDR2 SQIVND (reference sequence). V was clipped by 2 bases and J by 6 bases, with 8 bases between them. This CDR3 contains 13 residues. The chain's CDR3 is CASSITVSNEQFF. The CDR3 coding sequence is TGTGCCAGTAGTATAACAGTGAGCAATGAGCAGTTCTTC.

This chain links TRBV23-1 with TRBJ1-5; 7 bases line up with TRBD1. TRBV23-1 is treated as an ORF (open reading frame) with a function not yet certain. Germline trimming cut 0 bases from V and 0 bases from J; bases unmatched to any gene: 8. The CDR3 extends over 18 amino acids. For the CDR3, the DNA is TGCGCCAGCAGTCAATCGTGGAGGGGGCGGTTTAGCAATCAGCCCCAGCATTTT. Translating gives CASSQSWRGRFSNQPQHF.

This clone was counted a few times. The chain employs TRBV5-8 and TRBJ1-1; D is ambiguous. This CDR3 is built from 14 residues. CDR1 is SGHTS and CDR2 is YDEGEE in the germline V gene. Trimming left V 4 bases short and J 6 bases short, with 16 bases between. For the CDR3, the DNA is TGTGCCAGCAGCCCCGGGTTAGGTAGGCCTGAAGCTTTCTTT. Protein product: CASSPGLGRPEAFF.

This sequence joins TRBV11-1 and TRBJ1-2; a possible D gene is TRBD1 (6 bases). V was clipped by 5 bases and J by 3 bases, with 10 bases between them. This CDR3 spans 13 amino acids. Germline V gene lookup returns CDR1 SGHAT and CDR2 FQDESV (reference sequence). The CDR3 region is CASSPDRHYGYTF. Written as DNA, the CDR3 is TGTGCCAGCAGCCCGGACAGACACTATGGCTACACCTTC.

This chain uses TRBV7-3 with TRBJ1-1; D perhaps matches TRBD1 (6 bases). This CDR3 comprises 13 residues. Trimming removed 1 base at V and 6 bases at J, with 9 bases between. The germline CDR1 and CDR2 sequences are SGHTA and FQGTGA. The DNA of the CDR3 is TGTGCCAGCAGCTTAAGGGGGCTCCCTGAAGCTTTCTTT. It yields the protein CASSLRGLPEAFF.

The chain carries TRBV3-1 (or the pseudogene TRBV3-2) and TRBJ2-1, with unresolved D. Trimming removed 4 bases at V and 2 bases at J, with 9 bases between. The CDR3 has 14 amino acids. CDR1 LGHDT and CDR2 YNNKEL come from the germline V gene (reference sequence). The CDR3: CASSRADPYNEQFF. The CDR3 bases are TGTGCCAGCAGCCGTGCAGATCCCTACAATGAGCAGTTCTTC.

The chain carries TRBV5-1 and TRBJ2-7, with 7 bases lining up with TRBD1. After removal of 6 bases from V and 5 bases from J, the junction contained 14 bases not matched to a gene. This CDR3 is built from 15 residues. Per germline, CDR1 SGHRS and CDR2 YFSETQ. CDR3 sequence (DNA): TGCGCCAGCAACGAGGGCTACGGACAGGTCGACGAGCAGTACTTC. This encodes CASNEGYGQVDEQYF.

This chain joins TRBV11-1 and TRBJ2-7; 10 bases agree with TRBD2. V gave up 3 bases and J gave up 3 bases; unmatched junction bases: 2. Germline CDR1 reads SGHAT; CDR2 reads FQDESV (reference sequence). The CDR3 length is 14 residues. The CDR3 spells CASSLGTSVYEQYF. In nucleotides, the CDR3 is TGTGCCAGCAGCTTGGGGACTAGCGTCTACGAGCAGTACTTC.

CDR3 amino acids: CASRGLQNTGELFF. The CDR3 DNA reads as TGTGCCAGCAGGGGACTACAAAACACCGGGGAGCTGTTTTTT. V and J are TRBV2 and TRBJ2-2; TRBD2 matches at 7 bases. Germline CDR1 reads SNHLY; CDR2 reads FYNNEI. J lost 2 bases, V lost 6 bases, and 3 bases had no gene match. The CDR3 sequence is 14 residues long.